This TCR beta chain emerged from a study of T cell responses to AZD1222 COVID-19 vaccine. For the study at large: It was second doses at about 4 or about 12 weeks that were pooled. Study observations and caveats: Sampling captured repertoires only after the peak T cell response. CD4 TCRs associated with vaccination spanned spike, dominating at 160-218 and 743-854. Elevations in Spike-specific TCR breadth and depth followed administration of two AZD1222 doses.

Comment on this clone: Its antigen is unknown.

The CDR3 runs to 14 residues. V shed 1 base, J shed 10 bases, and the junction held 6 bases outside the gene matches. Germline-derived CDR1 and CDR2 are KGHSH and LQKENI. Using immunoSEQ multiplex PCR, the repertoire was profiled, and TCRdb retains in-frame clones only, with some absent. The sample includes about 96,000 clones, approximately 87% of them seen just once. The sample in question was peripheral blood, obtained on day 0 of AZD1222 vaccination. This clonotype was obtained from an adult in good health. The chain carries TRBV18 and TRBJ2-1; TRBD2 aligns across 8 bases. The CDR3 bases are TGTGCCAGCTCACCACTCGGGAGGGGAGACGAGCAGTTCTTC. Encoded protein: CASSPLGRGDEQFF.